These 24 T cell receptor beta chains were all obtained from the same sample, sequenced in a study of blood T cell repertoires in COVID-19. Assay: immunoSEQ multiplex PCR; the TCRdb copy retains only in-frame clones and omits some. Of just under 95,000 clones listed, roughly 75% are singletons. Sequences were obtained from peripheral blood. These receptors all come from a man between 50 and 59 years old who had recovered from COVID-19.

CDR3 sequence: CASSSGTRLLDTQYF. The CDR3 bases are TGCGCCAGCAGCTCCGGGACTAGACTCTTAGATACGCAGTATTTT. The V call is TRBV10-2, the J call TRBJ2-3, with TRBD2 matching 8 bases. J lost 5 bases, V lost 6 bases, and 10 bases had no gene match. The length of the CDR3 is 15 residues. Germline V CDR1 and CDR2: WSHSY, SAAADI.

The genes are TRBV7-2 and TRBJ2-7, with D hard to call. The CDR3 has 14 residues. The ends were cut back, 1 base at V and 2 bases at J, with 9 bases in the middle. CDR1 SGHTA and CDR2 FQGNSA come from the germline V gene. This CDR3 is CASSLVGSTYEQYF. For the CDR3, the DNA is TGTGCCAGCAGCTTAGTGGGCTCTACCTACGAGCAGTACTTC.

The rearrangement links TRBV20-1 to TRBJ2-5, with TRBD2 matching over 8 bases. The CDR3 is 14 amino acids. J was trimmed by 4 bases and V by 3 bases; bases with no gene match: 7. Looked up from germline, CDR1 is DFQATT and CDR2 is SNEGSKA (reference sequence). CDR3 residues: CSASMGLGGETQYF. CDR3 nucleotides: TGCAGTGCTAGTATGGGACTAGGCGGAGAGACCCAGTACTTC.

V usage is TRBV5-1 and J usage is TRBJ1-2; D gene uncertain. V was cut by 4 bases and J by 2 bases, with 15 bases left in between. The CDR3 spans 15 residues. Germline lookup yields CDR1 SGHRS and CDR2 YFSETQ. The CDR3 DNA is TGCGCCAGCAGCCCCGGCGGGGAACGGAACTATGGCTACACCTTC. It yields the protein CASSPGGERNYGYTF.

The V gene is TRBV5-1, the J gene TRBJ2-3, with D possibly TRBD2 on 5 matching bases. From germline, CDR1 is SGHRS and CDR2 YFSETQ. V was shortened by 3 bases and J by 2 bases, with 7 bases between the two germline ends. This CDR3 contains 13 residues. The CDR3 here is CASSSGFTDTQYF. DNA of the CDR3: TGCGCCAGCAGCTCGGGGTTCACAGATACGCAGTATTTT.

The chain couples TRBV6-1 to TRBJ2-7, with D perhaps TRBD2 (6 bases). Between the trimmed V and J ends, which lost 2 bases and 4 bases, there was a span of 18 bases. This CDR3 comprises 16 residues. The germline CDR1 and CDR2 sequences are MNHNS and SASEGT. The CDR3 region has the DNA TGTGCCAGCAGTGAAAGGTTGGGACTTGGAAGATACGAGCAGTACTTC. Its protein is CASSERLGLGRYEQYF.

The chain uses TRBV7-2 and TRBJ2-3; 13 nucleotides line up with TRBD2. With 5 bases clipped from V and 3 bases from J, the junction kept 11 bases outside the gene matches. The CDR3 has 18 amino acids. CDR1 is SGHTA, CDR2 FQGNSA, per germline. The CDR3 DNA reads as TGTGCCAGCAGCCCCACTTGGACTAGCGGGAGAGCGACAGATACGCAGTATTTT. This encodes CASSPTWTSGRATDTQYF.

The V and J genes are TRBV7-9 and TRBJ2-2; 8 bases fit TRBD2. The germline CDR1 and CDR2 sequences are SEHNR and FQNEAQ (reference sequence). V lost 3 bases to trimming and J lost 6 bases; unmatched junction nucleotides: 12. The CDR3 has 17 amino acids. In DNA form, the CDR3 reads TGTGCCAGCAGCTTCTCGGTAAGAGCGGGGGTATCCGGGGAGCTGTTTTTT. This sequence encodes CASSFSVRAGVSGELFF.

The V call is TRBV9, the J call TRBJ2-2, with 9 bases fitting TRBD1. Germline V lookup: CDR1 SGDLS, CDR2 YYNGEE. J gave up 1 base and V 5 bases, and 0 bases lay outside the gene matches. The length of the CDR3 is 14 residues. CDR3 DNA sequence: TGTGCCAGCAGGGGACAGGGGAACACCGGGGAGCTGTTTTTT. Residues: CASRGQGNTGELFF.

The chain combines TRBV6-5 with TRBJ1-2; D gene ambiguous. From germline, CDR1 is MNHEY and CDR2 SVGAGI. The CDR3 loop spans 13 amino acids. V was clipped by 6 bases and J by 8 bases, with 16 bases between them. CDR3 sequence (DNA): TGTGCCAGCAGGGTGGGCCCCCAACTCGGCTACACCTTC. Amino acids: CASRVGPQLGYTF.

The chain couples TRBV6-4 to TRBJ1-5; no definite D call. The CDR3 loop spans 13 amino acids. The ends were cut back, 3 bases at V and 0 bases at J, with 3 bases in the middle. Germline V CDR1 and CDR2: MRHNA, SNTAGT. CDR3 protein: CASSEYSNQPQHF. The CDR3 bases are TGTGCCAGCAGTGAATATAGCAATCAGCCCCAGCATTTT.

The J gene is TRBJ1-5, the V gene TRBV28; TRBD1 is a possible D gene (6 bases). The V gene lost 3 bases and the J gene lost 2 bases, with 14 bases spanning the gap. Germline V lookup: CDR1 MDHEN, CDR2 SYDVKM. The length of the CDR3 is 16 residues. CDR3 nucleotides: TGTGCCAGCAGTTTCCAGGGGCTCGGTGGCAATCAGCCCCAGCATTTT. The encoded protein is CASSFQGLGGNQPQHF.

This clone was recorded once. This chain connects TRBV4-2 to TRBJ1-3; 9 bases map to TRBD1. CDR3 length equals 16 residues. Germline V gene sequence: CDR1 LGHNA, CDR2 YNFKEQ. V shed 2 bases, J shed 4 bases, and the junction held 6 bases outside the gene matches. The CDR3: CASSQYDRGVGNTIYF. CDR3 DNA: TGTGCCAGCAGCCAATATGACAGGGGGGTAGGAAACACCATATATTTT.

This clone was counted ten times or more. This chain joins TRBV20-1 and TRBJ1-6; D might be TRBD1 (5 bases). Germline-derived CDR1 and CDR2 are DFQATT and SNEGSKA (reference sequence). This CDR3 contains 15 residues. Trimming took 3 bases from V and 6 from J, leaving 15 bases between them. In DNA form, the CDR3 reads TGCAGTGCTAGTCCGTGGGGGACTCCTAATTCACCCCTCCACTTT. Its translation: CSASPWGTPNSPLHF.

This clone was recorded once. The DNA for the CDR3 is TGTGCCAGCAGCTGGACTAGCGGCTCTAGCACAGATACGCAGTATTTT. Its translation is CASSWTSGSSTDTQYF. The chain carries TRBV7-3 and TRBJ2-3; 10 bases map to TRBD2. CDR3 length: 16 residues. Trimming at V came to 4 bases and at J to 0 bases, leaving 4 bases not matched to a gene. Germline V CDR1 and CDR2: SGHTA, FQGTGA.

V is TRBV6-1 and J is TRBJ2-7, with 10 bases that match TRBD1. The CDR3 totals 16 residues. Per germline, CDR1 MNHNS and CDR2 SASEGT. The V gene end was trimmed by 2 bases and the J gene end by 3 bases; junction bases not matched to a gene: 7. The CDR3 DNA reads TGTGCCAGCAGTGAACAGGTGACAGGGGGCGGCTACGAGCAGTACTTC. Translating it yields CASSEQVTGGGYEQYF.

V is TRBV28 and J is TRBJ2-1; 10 positions agree with TRBD2. V lost 7 bases, J lost 4 bases, and 4 bases stayed unmatched. Germline CDR1 and CDR2: MDHEN and SYDVKM. This CDR3 comprises 14 residues. The CDR3 is CASNLSGRYNEQFF. As DNA, the CDR3 is TGTGCCAGCAACCTTAGCGGGAGGTACAATGAGCAGTTCTTC.

This sequence joins TRBV7-9 and TRBJ2-1; TRBD1 agrees at 7 bases. Per germline, CDR1 SEHNR and CDR2 FQNEAQ (reference sequence). The CDR3 extends over 17 amino acids. V trimming: 5 bases; J trimming: 4 bases; junction bases outside the gene matches: 14. CDR3 in DNA: TGTGCCAGCAGCCCCACTCCCGGGACAGCACTATACAATGAGCAGTTCTTC. This codes for CASSPTPGTALYNEQFF.

The rearrangement uses TRBV19 and TRBJ2-7, with D uncertain. The germline gives CDR1 LNHDA, CDR2 SQIVND (reference sequence). This CDR3 has 14 amino acids. Trimming took 4 bases from V and 2 from J, leaving 12 bases between them. CDR3 nucleotide sequence: TGTGCCAGTAGTACGGCGGCACTAACCTACGAGCAGTACTTC. It is translated as CASSTAALTYEQYF.

This chain joins TRBV4-3 and TRBJ2-7, with 7 bases that match TRBD2. Trimming removed 0 bases from V and 4 bases from J; junction bases left unmatched: 9. The CDR3 contains 16 residues. CDR1 is LGHNA and CDR2 is YSLEER in the germline V gene. CDR3 in amino acids: CASSQELSAGSYEQYF. The CDR3 DNA reads TGCGCCAGCAGCCAAGAACTTTCAGCGGGGAGTTACGAGCAGTACTTC.

The chain employs TRBV10-3 and TRBJ1-2, with a possible D match to TRBD1 (5 bases). Looked up from germline, CDR1 is ENHRY and CDR2 is SYGVKD. Trimming took off 4 bases at V and 4 bases at J, with 13 bases between the two ends. The length of the CDR3 is 14 residues. The CDR3 region is CAISAGDRLYGYTF. The DNA for the CDR3 is TGTGCCATCAGTGCCGGAGACAGACTCTATGGCTACACCTTC.

This sequence joins TRBV14 and TRBJ2-3; TRBD1 matches at 9 bases. Trimming cost V 4 bases and J 0 bases; bases outside gene matches: 5. Germline V lookup: CDR1 SGHDN, CDR2 FVKESK. This CDR3 comprises 16 residues. CDR3 residues: CASSPYRGQSTDTQYF. CDR3 DNA sequence: TGTGCCAGCAGCCCATACAGGGGGCAAAGCACAGATACGCAGTATTTT.

This clone was observed a single time. J is TRBJ1-5 and V is TRBV18; D is possibly TRBD1 (6 bases). Germline V CDR1 and CDR2: KGHSH, LQKENI. V was pared by 5 bases and J by 5 bases, with 16 bases between. The CDR3 extends over 15 amino acids. CDR3 nucleotide sequence: TGTGCCAGCTCAGCCCGTACAGGGTCGGATCAGCCCCAGCATTTT. It translates to CASSARTGSDQPQHF.

The V and J genes are TRBV5-4 and TRBJ1-1; D is unclear. Deletions cut 0 bases from V and 8 bases from J, with 14 bases between. CDR3 length equals 14 residues. Germline V gene data show CDR1 as SGHNT and CDR2 as YYREEE (reference sequence). The CDR3 spells CASSLDSRAIEAFF. The CDR3, as DNA: TGTGCCAGCAGCTTGGATTCGAGAGCGATAGAAGCTTTCTTT.